The source of this TCR beta chain is a study of blood T cell repertoires in COVID-19. The overall study: COVID-19 samples, acute and convalescent, were from the United States, Italy and Spain. PBMCs, B-cell-depleted T cells, or T cells were the source of the cDNA or gDNA that made up the material.

Clones were sequenced by immunoSEQ multiplex PCR, and TCRdb holds only the in-frame ones, with some missing. The sample consists of 250,000 or so clones, over 75% of them appearing once. At least ten counts were recorded for this clone. Trimming cost V 2 bases and J 7 bases, with 24 bases left between them. Looked up from germline, CDR1 is ENHRY and CDR2 is SYGVKD. The CDR3 consists of 17 residues. Individuals drawn from about 26 US areas were about 18 to 90 years old. The sample consisted of PBMCs or T cells enriched from blood (not recorded which). This TCR came from a man aged 40-55 years who had recovered from COVID-19. This chain connects TRBV10-3 to TRBJ2-7; D is perhaps TRBD2 (6 bases). The CDR3 is CAISESPLAEPRREQYF. The CDR3 DNA sequence: TGTGCCATCAGTGAGAGCCCTTTAGCGGAACCGAGGAGGGAGCAGTACTTC.